This T cell receptor beta chain was identified in a study of T cell responses to AZD1222 COVID-19 vaccine. Assay: immunoSEQ multiplex PCR; the TCRdb copy retains only in-frame clones and omits some. The sample consists of tens of thousands of clones, approximately 86% of them appearing once. In its sample, this clone was seen a few times. Its antigen is not known. Germline lookup yields CDR1 MNHNY and CDR2 SVGAGI (reference sequence). The CDR3 totals 13 residues. Trimming took off 0 bases at V and 1 base at J, with 0 bases between the two ends. Findings of the study overall: Spike as a whole was targeted by vaccine-associated CD4 TCRs, dominant at 160-218 and 743-854. Spike-specific TCRs gained breadth and depth after people received two AZD1222 doses. Baseline seropositivity characterized only six AZD1222 recipients. A mostly white British donor set with more females was recruited, and clonal diversity was possibly underestimated.

The receptor's source is an adult in good health. Sequences were derived from peripheral blood, sampled on day 0 of AZD1222 vaccination. V gene TRBV6-6 combines with J gene TRBJ2-2, with D hard to call. CDR3 nucleotide sequence: TGTGCCAGCAGTTACTCGAACACCGGGGAGCTGTTTTTT. The encoded protein is CASSYSNTGELFF.